A selection of T cell receptor beta chains follows, all from one sample in a study of cytomegalovirus exposure and HLA in healthy donors. Data came from immunoSEQ multiplex PCR; TCRdb stores just in-frame clones and leaves some out. The table has about 49,000 clones, over 85% seen once; the top ten hold about 8%. The material sequenced was PBMCs. These receptors were taken from a young woman in good health and CMV-seropositive. Both conserved end residues are part of each CDR3. The D gene is left open where the match is weak. Clone size is given for some rows only: seen once, a few or many times, or a class if the clone is expanded.

>TRBV27|NA|TRBJ1-5|once
CASSFTGNQPQHF
TGTGCCAGCAGTTTTACAGGCAATCAGCCCCAGCATTTT
>TRBV7-3|NA|TRBJ2-5|NA
CASSYYPDFRETQYF
TGTGCCAGCAGCTATTACCCGGACTTCCGAGAGACCCAGTACTTC
>TRBV25-1|NA|TRBJ2-2|NA
CASSGTRNTGELFF
TGTGCCAGCAGTGGAACCAGGAACACCGGGGAGCTGTTTTTT
>TRBV5-1|TRBD2|TRBJ2-5|NA
CASSLNLAGDGETQYF
TGCGCCAGCAGCTTGAACCTAGCGGGAGATGGGGAGACCCAGTACTTC
>TRBV5-1|TRBD2|TRBJ2-7|NA
CASSSLAGESYEQYF
TGCGCCAGCAGCTCACTAGCGGGAGAGTCCTACGAGCAGTACTTC
>TRBV7-6|TRBD2|TRBJ2-7|NA
CASSHPLAGSYEQYF
TGTGCCAGCAGCCACCCCCTAGCGGGAAGCTACGAGCAGTACTTC
>TRBV5-4|TRBD2|TRBJ2-1|NA
CASSFGSGTSSYNEQFF
TGTGCCAGCAGCTTTGGTAGCGGGACGAGCTCCTACAATGAGCAGTTCTTC
>TRBV11-1|TRBD1|TRBJ1-2|NA
CASSFRDRGGVDGYTF
TGTGCCAGCAGCTTCAGGGACAGGGGAGGAGTAGACGGCTACACCTTC
>TRBV12-5|NA|TRBJ1-6|NA
CASGLIVTNSYNSPLHF
TGTGCTAGTGGTTTAATTGTGACAAACTCCTATAATTCACCCCTCCACTTT
>TRBV5-1|TRBD2|TRBJ2-5|NA
CASSFIGLAGQETQYF
TGCGCCAGCAGCTTCATAGGACTAGCGGGACAAGAGACCCAGTACTTC
>TRBV29-1|TRBD1|TRBJ1-5|NA
CSVRGPGSNQPQHF
TGCAGCGTGAGGGGGCCCGGTAGCAATCAGCCCCAGCATTTT
>TRBV7-9|NA|TRBJ1-6|NA
CASSFESNSPLHF
TGTGCCAGCAGCTTCGAGAGCAATTCACCCCTCCACTTT
>TRBV9|TRBD2|TRBJ2-5|NA
CASSYTSGAGGKETQYF
TGTGCCAGCAGCTACACTAGCGGGGCGGGGGGAAAAGAGACCCAGTACTTC
>TRBV4-2|TRBD2|TRBJ2-7|NA
CASSRGTTVYEQYF
TGTGCCAGCAGCCGCGGGACTACCGTCTACGAGCAGTACTTC
>TRBV29-1|TRBD1|TRBJ2-7|NA
CSVDLGQGYEQYF
TGCAGCGTTGATCTGGGACAGGGTTACGAGCAGTACTTC
>TRBV28|TRBD1|TRBJ1-4|NA
CASSPGTGYEKLFF
TGTGCCAGCAGCCCCGGGACAGGGTATGAAAAACTGTTTTTT
>TRBV28|NA|TRBJ1-1|NA
CASGRGGRNHTF
TGTGCCAGCGGGCGGGGGGGGCGCAACCATACCTTC
>TRBV7-9|TRBD1|TRBJ2-4|NA
CASSLQGANIQYF
TGTGCCAGCAGCTTACAGGGGGCAAACATTCAGTACTTC
>TRBV10-2|TRBD1|TRBJ1-2|NA
CASTPGQGRDYTF
TGCGCCAGCACCCCGGGACAGGGAAGGGACTACACCTTC
>TRBV19|TRBD1|TRBJ2-3|NA
CASSIEGTEIDTQYF
TGTGCCAGTAGTATAGAAGGGACAGAGATAGATACGCAGTATTTT
>TRBV6-4|NA|TRBJ2-1|NA
CASSERADQDNEQFF
TGTGCCAGCAGTGAACGAGCGGATCAGGACAATGAGCAGTTCTTC
>TRBV11-3|NA|TRBJ2-7|once
CASSLEAGYEQYF
TGTGCCAGCAGCTTAGAGGCTGGCTACGAGCAGTACTTC
>TRBV28|NA|TRBJ2-1|NA
CASSIPRPNEQFF
TGTGCCAGCAGTATACCTAGACCCAATGAGCAGTTCTTC
>TRBV9|TRBD1|TRBJ2-1|NA
CASSVVGDRAHNEQFF
TGTGCCAGCAGCGTAGTGGGGGACAGGGCTCACAATGAGCAGTTCTTC
>TRBV14|TRBD1|TRBJ2-7|NA
CASSPGQGSREQYF
TGTGCCAGCAGCCCGGGACAGGGGAGCCGGGAGCAGTACTTC
>TRBV2|TRBD2|TRBJ2-7|NA
CASSVSGTSGYEQYF
TGTGCCAGCAGTGTTTCCGGGACTAGCGGCTACGAGCAGTACTTC
>TRBV6-4|TRBD2|TRBJ2-1|NA
CASSATSGSGNEQFF
TGTGCCAGCAGTGCGACTAGCGGGAGTGGAAATGAGCAGTTCTTC
>TRBV5-6|NA|TRBJ1-2|NA
CASRYRVGYTF
TGTGCCAGCAGATACAGGGTTGGCTACACCTTC
>TRBV7-2|NA|TRBJ2-3|NA
CASSLAQRATRADTQYF
TGTGCCAGCAGCTTAGCCCAGCGGGCCACCCGGGCAGATACGCAGTATTTT
>TRBV6-1|TRBD2|TRBJ2-5|NA
CASLIRGTRQETQYF
TGTGCCAGCCTAATTAGGGGGACTAGGCAAGAGACCCAGTACTTC
>TRBV5-1|TRBD2|TRBJ2-3|NA
CASSLGGRADTQYF
TGCGCCAGCAGCTTGGGCGGGAGGGCAGATACGCAGTATTTT
>TRBV5-4|TRBD1|TRBJ2-3|NA
CASSLGQGRTDTQYF
TGTGCCAGCAGCTTAGGACAGGGCCGCACAGATACGCAGTATTTT
>TRBV7-9|NA|TRBJ2-7|once
CASSPDQGSYEQYF
TGTGCCAGCAGTCCGGATCAGGGGTCCTACGAGCAGTACTTC
>TRBV27|NA|TRBJ1-2|NA
CASTQVGGAGGYTF
TGTGCCAGCACCCAAGTTGGGGGAGCGGGTGGCTACACCTTC
>TRBV9|NA|TRBJ2-1|NA
CASSVGDNEQFF
TGTGCCAGCAGCGTAGGAGACAATGAGCAGTTCTTC
>TRBV4-1|NA|TRBJ2-1|NA
CASSQEGSVVSYNEQFF
TGCGCCAGCAGCCAAGAAGGGAGTGTGGTTTCTTACAATGAGCAGTTCTTC
>TRBV5-6|NA|TRBJ2-1|once
CASSFRVTGRSYNEQFF
TGTGCCAGCAGCTTCAGAGTTACAGGACGTTCCTACAATGAGCAGTTCTTC
>TRBV5-6|NA|TRBJ1-1|NA
CASSLWGGTEAFF
TGTGCCAGCAGCTTGTGGGGGGGCACTGAAGCTTTCTTT
>TRBV2|NA|TRBJ2-1|NA
CASSETSYNEQFF
TGTGCCAGCAGTGAGACTTCCTACAATGAGCAGTTCTTC
>TRBV5-4|NA|TRBJ2-7|NA
CASSGWEPRYEQYF
TGTGCCAGCAGCGGATGGGAGCCTAGGTACGAGCAGTACTTC
>TRBV18|TRBD1|TRBJ1-3|NA
CASSPTGEDSGNTIYF
TGTGCCAGCTCACCGACAGGGGAAGACTCTGGAAACACCATATATTTT
>TRBV7-8|TRBD2|TRBJ2-1|NA
CASSRSGTVDEQFF
TGTGCCAGCAGCCGTAGCGGGACCGTGGATGAGCAGTTCTTC
>TRBV15|NA|TRBJ2-3|NA
CATSRVYSDTDTQYF
TGTGCCACCAGCAGAGTGTATAGCGACACAGATACGCAGTATTTT
>TRBV5-1|TRBD1|TRBJ1-5|NA
CASSLLPTGDSNQPQHF
TGCGCCAGCAGCTTGCTCCCGACAGGGGATAGCAATCAGCCCCAGCATTTT
>TRBV5-1|TRBD1|TRBJ2-7|NA
CASSLERTGSPYEQYF
TGCGCCAGCAGCTTGGAACGGACAGGTAGCCCCTACGAGCAGTACTTC
>TRBV19|NA|TRBJ1-1|NA
CASSLRVRGTEAFF
TGTGCCAGTAGTCTCAGGGTGCGGGGCACTGAAGCTTTCTTT
>TRBV7-2|TRBD2|TRBJ2-7|NA
CASSLAVAGGYEQYF
TGTGCCAGCAGCTTAGCTGTAGCGGGAGGGTACGAGCAGTACTTC
>TRBV6-1|NA|TRBJ2-6|once
CASSEYSSGANVLTF
TGTGCCAGCAGTGAATACAGCTCTGGGGCCAACGTCCTGACTTTC
>TRBV11-2|TRBD2|TRBJ2-2|NA
CASRVGSGTYTGELFF
TGTGCCAGCAGGGTTGGAAGCGGGACGTACACCGGGGAGCTGTTTTTT
>TRBV27|NA|TRBJ2-3|NA
CASSSGTLARNTDTQYF
TGTGCCAGCAGTTCCGGGACACTAGCGCGAAACACAGATACGCAGTATTTT
>TRBV19|TRBD2|TRBJ2-3|NA
CASSSLADDTDTQYF
TGTGCCAGTAGTTCTCTAGCGGACGACACAGATACGCAGTATTTT
>TRBV10-3|TRBD2|TRBJ2-7|NA
CAISERLAGGPREQYF
TGTGCCATCAGTGAGAGACTAGCGGGAGGGCCCCGCGAGCAGTACTTC
>TRBV19|NA|TRBJ2-1|once
CASSMRLTNNEQFF
TGTGCCAGTAGTATGCGTCTTACTAACAATGAGCAGTTCTTC
>TRBV28|NA|TRBJ2-2|NA
CASSDGVGTGELFF
TGTGCCAGCAGTGACGGGGTAGGCACCGGGGAGCTGTTTTTT
>TRBV27|TRBD2|TRBJ2-7|NA
CASSSGTSGSNEQYF
TGTGCCAGCAGTTCCGGGACTAGCGGGAGCAACGAGCAGTACTTC